The 10 T cell receptor beta chains presented below share a single source sample, sequenced in a study of CD8 T cells in Susac syndrome. An amount of RNA that ranged from about 0.45 to 1 ug was reverse transcribed with random hexamers. TCRdb reprocessed the immunoSEQ multiplex PCR reads with MiXCR, giving one entry per CDR3 protein. The profile shows roughly 200,000 distinct CDR3 sequences, approximately 95% of them singletons. What was sequenced was CD4+ T cells from PBMCs. These receptors were obtained from a human donor with multiple sclerosis.

The CDR3 region is CASSSGPGPGVEQYF. Here the CDR3 DNA reads TGTGCCAGCAGCTCTGGACCGGGACCTGGAGTCGAGCAGTACTTC. The chain joins TRBV7-6 to TRBJ2-7, with D tentatively TRBD1 or TRBD2 (5 bases each). CDR3 size: 15 residues. Germline-derived CDR1 and CDR2 are SGHVS and FNYEAQ. The V end lost 4 bases, the J end lost 6 bases, and 19 bases lay between the germline ends.

The rearrangement uses TRBV29-1 and TRBJ2-5, with 7 bases that match TRBD1. There are 14 residues in the CDR3. V lost 1 base, J lost 2 bases, and 4 bases stayed unmatched. Germline assignment: CDR1 SQVTM and CDR2 ANQGSEA. CDR3 region: CSVEGRDRQETQYF. The CDR3 nucleotides read TGCAGCGTTGAAGGAAGGGACAGACAAGAGACCCAGTACTTC.

V and J are TRBV30 and TRBJ2-3; D is tentatively TRBD1 or TRBD2 (5 bases each). There are 13 residues in the CDR3. Trimming stripped 4 bases from V and 4 bases from J, with 12 bases between. Per the germline V gene, CDR1 is GTSNPN and CDR2 is SVGIG (reference sequence). The CDR3 coding sequence is TGTGCCTGGACCCCGGGGCAAGCAGATACGCAGTATTTT. Its protein is CAWTPGQADTQYF.

The chain is built from TRBV9 and TRBJ2-1; the D gene is possibly TRBD1 (6 bases). V lost 4 bases, J lost 14 bases, and 16 bases lay in between. The CDR3 loop spans 12 amino acids. Germline V gene data show CDR1 as SGDLS and CDR2 as YYNGEE. CDR3 sequence: CASSPQGTQKFF. The CDR3 nucleotides read TGTGCCAGCAGCCCCCAAGGGACACAGAAGTTCTTC. The full variable domain, rest sourced from reference TRBV9 and TRBJ2-1, is DSGVTQTPKHLITATGQRVTLRCSPRSGDLSVYWYQQSLDQGLQFLIQYYNGEERAKGNILERFSAQQFPDLHSELNLSSLELGDSALYFCASSPQGTQKFFGPGTRLTVL.

The rearrangement links TRBV29-1 to TRBJ1-2; no firm D call. Germline values: CDR1 SQVTM, CDR2 ANQGSEA. The V gene lost 6 bases and the J gene lost 1 base, with 15 bases spanning the gap. The CDR3 runs to 14 residues. The DNA for the CDR3 is TGCAGCGTCGGAGACCGAGGTCTTAACTATGGCTACACCTTC. This codes for CSVGDRGLNYGYTF.

The chain combines TRBV3-1 with TRBJ2-3; TRBD2 aligns across 9 bases. Germline V gene lookup returns CDR1 LGHDT and CDR2 YNNKEL (reference sequence). This CDR3 contains 15 residues. V shed 4 bases, J shed 4 bases, and the junction held 6 bases outside the gene matches. In DNA, the CDR3 is TGTGCCAGCAGCCCCAGCGCGGGGGGGGCAGATACGCAGTATTTT. Amino acids: CASSPSAGGADTQYF.

The chain links TRBV29-1 to TRBJ2-5; TRBD1 matches 10 bases. The V segment lost 7 bases and the J segment 5 bases; nucleotides outside the gene matches: 10. The length of the CDR3 is 14 residues. Germline V CDR1 and CDR2: SQVTM, ANQGSEA. The CDR3 DNA sequence: TGCAGCGCCGCTGACAGGGGGCGCTGGGAGACCCAGTACTTC. Translated, it gives CSAADRGRWETQYF.

V is TRBV7-8 and J is TRBJ2-7; tentative D call: TRBD1 (5 bases). The V end lost 7 bases, the J end lost 3 bases, and 13 bases lay between the germline ends. Germline-derived CDR1 and CDR2 are SGHVS and FQNEAQ. The CDR3 loop spans 13 amino acids. CDR3 bases: TGTGCCAGCAACTACGGACAAGACTACGAGCAGTACTTC. Amino acids: CASNYGQDYEQYF.

The V and J genes are TRBV19 and TRBJ2-3; TRBD2 is a possible D gene (6 bases). The CDR3 runs 13 residues. Germline lookup yields CDR1 LNHDA and CDR2 SQIVND (reference sequence). Between the trimmed V and J ends, which lost 6 bases and 6 bases, there was a span of 13 bases. CDR3 amino acids: CASSTSSWDTQYF. DNA for the CDR3: TGTGCCAGTAGCACTAGCAGTTGGGATACGCAGTATTTT.

J is TRBJ2-7 and V is TRBV5-1; 10 bases align to TRBD1. This CDR3 comprises 15 residues. Germline V gene data show CDR1 as SGHRS and CDR2 as YFSETQ. V was pared by 2 bases and J by 6 bases, with 8 bases of the junction left unmatched. Here the CDR3 DNA reads TGCGCCAGCAGCTTAACGGGACAGGGGACACTCGAGCAGTACTTC. As protein: CASSLTGQGTLEQYF.